This T cell receptor beta chain was recovered during a study of molecular identifiers for immune sequencing clone quantification. Per the germline V gene, CDR1 is SQVTM and CDR2 is ANQGSEA. This CDR3 is built from 13 residues. Germline trimming cut 7 bases from V and 1 base from J; bases unmatched to any gene: 4. This clonotype has ten or more counts. TCRdb recomputed calls from the PCR reads with MiXCR, one row per CDR3 protein. The data show some 41,000 distinct CDR3 sequences, around 20% seen once. Sequenced sample: naive CD8+ T cells from blood, with Jurkat cell RNA spiked in. Documented subset: FACS-sorted CD8+CD4-CCR7+CD45RA+ naive T cells. The sequence derives from a human donor in good health. Some libraries in this study had Jurkat cell RNA spiked in. The V call is TRBV29-1, the J call TRBJ2-1; TRBD2 matches at 7 bases. The CDR3 region is CSAGLVSYNEQFF. The CDR3 region has the DNA TGCAGCGCCGGACTAGTTTCCTACAATGAGCAGTTCTTC.